Below, one T cell receptor (beta chain) is given with its context. Its antigen is not identified. Every one of the donors was a healthy Caucasian. This specimen comes from a study of identical twins. General study findings and limits: A lower insertion count was a feature of abundant cord blood beta clonotypes, with no such feature in memory repertoires. Partial confounding of zero-insertion analyses by invariant MAIT and iNKT cells was possible.

The germline gives CDR1 ENHRY, CDR2 SYGVKD. CDR3 length equals 14 residues. The junction had 0 bases not matched to a gene; V was cut back by 4 bases and J by 0 bases. TCRdb re-called the 5' RACE reads through MiXCR, storing one row per CDR3 protein. The table has a few hundred thousand distinct CDR3 sequences, roughly 9.5% seen once. Separately, the same data were catalogued under a study of yellow fever vaccine responses in identical twins.

This TCR derives from a woman aged 18-29 years in good health. The J gene is TRBJ2-7, the V gene TRBV10-3; 10 nucleotides line up with TRBD2. The material sequenced was PBMCs. CDR3 amino acids: CAISASGSSYEQYF. The CDR3 DNA reads as TGTGCCATCAGTGCTAGCGGGAGCTCCTACGAGCAGTACTTC.